This T cell receptor beta chain emerged from a study of Graves' ophthalmopathy and Graves' hyperthyroidism. Study-wide points: Blood samples also showed most expanded thyroid clonotypes exceeding 0.001 frequency.

In the case of this clonotype: What it binds is unknown. The junction departs from the called germline gene at one end, perhaps through a read error.

Other autoimmune diseases, uncontrolled infections, pregnancy or lactation excluded patients from enrollment. The CDR3 is 16 amino acids. The germline gives CDR1 LGHNA, CDR2 YNFKEQ. RNA served as the template for amplifying TCR beta CDR3 regions. The first round was an RT-PCR with HTBI primers, and the second round was a multiplex PCR. TCRdb recomputed calls from the multiplex PCR reads with MiXCR, one row per CDR3 protein. Here the sample spans over a million distinct CDR3 sequences, 35% to 40% being singletons. The clonotype originates from an adult man with Graves' hyperthyroidism. The gene calls are TRBV4-2 and TRBJ1-1, with D unclear. Sequencing was performed on peripheral blood or thyroid tissue (not recorded which). For the CDR3, the DNA is TGTGCCAGCAGCTTGGGCAAGCGAGGTCGGAACACTGGAGCTTTCTTT. It is translated as CASSLGKRGRNTGAFF.